What follows are 14 T cell receptor beta chains derived from one specimen sequenced in a study of tumor and adjacent non-tumor tissue in lung cancer. RNA was extracted from bulk tissue without any cell sorting. This non-tumor lung sample came from over 3 cm beyond the tumor edge. A modified ARM-PCR protocol with three rounds of nested PCR amplified TCRbeta. TCRdb re-analysed the multiplex PCR reads in MiXCR, keeping a single row per CDR3 protein. Of 85,000 to 130,000 distinct CDR3 sequences in the sample, 65% are singletons; the top ten hold roughly 18%. Sequencing used distant non-tumor lung tissue. The receptor set was obtained from a man in his thirties or forties with non-small cell lung cancer.

The count of this clonotype is one. At one end, the junction sequence differs from germline, possibly due to a read error. The gene calls are TRBV5-6 and TRBJ2-7; D is unresolved. Germline V gene sequence: CDR1 SGHDT, CDR2 YYEEEE. The CDR3 is made up of 18 amino acids. The CDR3: CASSAGPYRSMSSYEQHF. The CDR3 region has the DNA TGTGCCAGCAGCGCCGGACCATATCGTAGCATGAGCTCCTACGAGCAGCATTTC.

The V and J genes are TRBV11-1 and TRBJ2-5, with 7 bases lining up with TRBD2. V shed 5 bases, J shed 2 bases, and the junction held 2 bases outside the gene matches. Per the germline V gene, CDR1 is SGHAT and CDR2 is FQDESV (reference sequence). The CDR3 has 13 residues. The CDR3 nucleotides are TGTGCCAGCAGCGCGCGGGGGCAAGAGACCCAGTACTTC. Protein: CASSARGQETQYF.

This clonotype was recorded a few times. A much larger clone sits a single nucleotide away, making a read error possible. The J gene is TRBJ2-3, the V gene TRBV20-1; D may be TRBD2 (5 bases). Trimming took 5 bases from V and 6 from J, leaving 15 bases between them. The CDR3 sequence is 13 residues long. From germline, CDR1 is DFQATT and CDR2 SNEGSKA (reference sequence). For the CDR3, the DNA is TGCAGTGCTCGGGCTAGCCATTATGATACGCAGTATTTT. Translation: CSARASHYDTQYF.

The V call is TRBV12-3 or TRBV12-4, the J call TRBJ1-2; D gene uncertain. V was clipped by 8 bases and J by 8 bases, with 12 bases between them. This CDR3 region has 11 residues. The CDR3 sequence is CASGHGIGYTF. The CDR3 coding sequence is TGTGCCAGCGGTCATGGGATCGGCTACACCTTC.

This clonotype showed up just a few times. No conserved phenylalanine or tryptophan is present at the end of the CDR3, so a read error is the likely explanation. This chain uses TRBV5-6 with TRBJ1-4, with TRBD1 identical over 8 bases. CDR1 and CDR2 from the germline V gene are SGHDT and YYEEEE. The CDR3 covers 14 residues. V trimming: 1 base; J trimming: 8 bases; junction bases outside the gene matches: 4. The CDR3 loop is CASSLRQGSEKLFL. CDR3 nucleotide sequence: TGTGCCAGCAGCTTGAGACAGGGGAGCGAAAAACTGTTTTTA.

This clonotype has a single count. At one end the junction does not follow the germline gene, possibly because of a read error. CDR3 in amino acids: CASNPGLAGGTEQFF. CDR3 in DNA: TGTGCTAGCAACCCCGGACTAGCGGGGGGCACGGAGCAGTTCTTC. The rearrangement uses TRBV6-2 or TRBV6-3 and TRBJ2-1, with 14 bases fitting TRBD2. CDR1 MNHEY and CDR2 SVGEGT come from the germline V gene. The CDR3 has 15 residues.

A note on this clonotype: The conserved final phenylalanine or tryptophan is absent from the CDR3, which likely points to a read error. The rearrangement links TRBV11-1 to TRBJ2-2, with D possibly TRBD1 on 6 matching bases. V was shortened by 5 bases and J by 5 bases, with 15 bases between the two germline ends. This CDR3 spans 15 amino acids. Germline CDR1 and CDR2: SGHAT and FQDESV (reference sequence). The CDR3 region is CASSPGPQGTGELFY. As DNA, the CDR3 is TGTGCCAGCAGCCCAGGCCCACAGGGAACCGGGGAGCTGTTTTAT.

A word on this clonotype: This may come from a read error, since a much larger clone is one base off. CDR3 sequence: CASSYTGTGVSKQYF. CDR3 nucleotide sequence: TGTGCCAGCAGTTACACCGGGACAGGGGTTTCCAAGCAGTACTTC. The chain recombines TRBV6-6 with TRBJ2-7; 10 bases align to TRBD1. CDR1 MNHNY and CDR2 SVGAGI come from the germline V gene (reference sequence). Unmatched junction bases numbered 9, after V lost 2 bases and J lost 8 bases. CDR3 length equals 15 residues.

This chain joins TRBV29-1 and TRBJ1-1; D gene ambiguous. CDR1 SQVTM and CDR2 ANQGSEA come from the germline V gene. The CDR3 is 12 residues long. CDR3 nucleotides: TGCAGTGTAGCATGGGAGGGCATTGAAGCTTTCTTT. Its translation: CSVAWEGIEAFF.

Of note for this clonotype: A junction end diverges from the germline sequence, so it may reflect a read error. The chain combines TRBV11-2 with TRBJ1-1; no reliable D call. Germline CDR1 is SGHAT and CDR2 is FQNNGV. The CDR3 has 15 amino acids. CDR3 protein: CASSLMYRPGPEASF. The CDR3 nucleotides read TGTGCCAGCAGCTTAATGTACCGCCCCGGGCCTGAAGCTTCCTTT. The full variable domain, rest sourced from reference TRBV11-2 and TRBJ1-1, is EAGVAQSPRYKIIEKRQSVAFWCNPISGHATLYWYQQILGQGPKLLIQFQNNGVVDDSQLPKDRFSAERLKGVDSTLKIQPAKLEDSAVYLCASSLMYRPGPEASFGQGTRLTVV.

This clonotype came up many times. V and J are TRBV6-5 and TRBJ1-1; no definite D call. V was clipped by 0 bases and J by 3 bases, with 2 bases between them. The CDR3 is 12 residues long. Germline V lookup: CDR1 MNHEY, CDR2 SVGAGI. The CDR3 nucleotides read TGTGCCAGCAGTTACTCGCACACTGAAGCTTTCTTT. Its translation is CASSYSHTEAFF.

This clonotype occurred many times. The V call is TRBV6-1, the J call TRBJ2-5; 7 bases are a match to TRBD1. Looked up from germline, CDR1 is MNHNS and CDR2 is SASEGT. CDR3 length: 14 residues. V gave up 6 bases and J gave up 8 bases; unmatched junction bases: 12. CDR3 residues: CASRPRDSWETQYF. The CDR3 DNA reads as TGTGCCAGCAGACCCCGGGACAGCTGGGAAACCCAGTACTTC.

Of note for this clonotype: Germline is not matched at one junction end, which may reflect a read error. V gene TRBV11-3 combines with J gene TRBJ2-3; 10 bases are shared with TRBD2. Germline V CDR1 and CDR2: SGHNT, YENEEA. This CDR3 is built from 16 residues. As DNA, the CDR3 is TGTGCCAGCGGCAGGGGGACTAGCGTGCGGTCAGATACGCAATATTTT. Translation gives CASGRGTSVRSDTQYF.

A remark on this clonotype: This could be a read error, since a much larger clone is one nucleotide away. This rearrangement joins TRBV20-1 to TRBJ2-3; D remains unclear. The V end lost 3 bases, the J end lost 5 bases, and 15 bases lay between the germline ends. The CDR3 totals 14 residues. The germline V gene encodes CDR1 DFQATT and CDR2 SNEGSKA (reference sequence). CDR3 protein: CSARKGFSKDTQYF. The CDR3 region has the DNA TGCAGTGCTAGGAAAGGTTTTTCCAAAGATACGCAGTATTTT.